The rows below give T cell receptor beta chains drawn from one sample of a study of T cell responses to AZD1222 COVID-19 vaccine. Generated by immunoSEQ multiplex PCR, the TCRdb table keeps only in-frame clones and is missing some. This table has 150,000 to 180,000 clones, 88% appearing once. The material was peripheral blood, obtained after recovery from COVID-19. The receptor source for this set is an adult who had recovered from COVID-19. The CDR3 runs from the conserved cysteine through the conserved F or W. The order of the fields is J gene, D gene, clone size, V gene, CDR3 DNA, CDR3 protein. D genes are given only for firm matches. The size field is filled for only some rows; it gives once, few, many or a size class.

>TRBJ2-1|TRBD1|-|TRBV4-2
TGTGCCAGCAGCCAGGGACAGGCCTACAATGAGCAGTTCTTC
CASSQGQAYNEQFF
>TRBJ2-6|-|-|TRBV29-1
TGCAGCGTTGAAGATTACGGAGATGGGGCCAACGTCCTGACTTTC
CSVEDYGDGANVLTF
>TRBJ1-1|TRBD1|-|TRBV5-1
TGCGCCAGCAGCTACGGACAGGGAGAGAACACTGAAGCTTTCTTT
CASSYGQGENTEAFF
>TRBJ1-1|TRBD1|-|TRBV3-1/TRBV3-2
TGTGCCAGCAGCGGACGGGACAGGGGGTCGCCTGAAGCTTTCTTT
CASSGRDRGSPEAFF
>TRBJ2-5|-|-|TRBV7-9
TGTGCCAGCAGCCCCCCGAGGACAAAGCTCGTGACCCAGTACTTC
CASSPPRTKLVTQYF
>TRBJ1-2|TRBD1|-|TRBV5-1
TGCGCCAGCAGCTCCTACGGACAGGGGGCCGACTATGGCTACACCTTC
CASSSYGQGADYGYTF
>TRBJ2-1|TRBD2|-|TRBV24-1
TGTGCCACCAGTGATACGGGACTAGCGGGAGGGGTTGAGCAGTTCTTC
CATSDTGLAGGVEQFF
>TRBJ2-7|TRBD2|-|TRBV14
TGTGCCAGCAGCCAAGCTACTAGCGGGAGATTGAGAAGGATTGGGGAGCAGTACTTC
CASSQATSGRLRRIGEQYF
>TRBJ2-7|-|-|TRBV3-1/TRBV3-2
TGTGCCAGCAGCCAAGTTTATGACCACGAGCAGTACTTC
CASSQVYDHEQYF
>TRBJ2-3|TRBD2|-|TRBV5-1
TGCGCCAGCAGCTTGGTACCCCTAGCGGGGGACACAGATACGCAGTATTTT
CASSLVPLAGDTDTQYF
>TRBJ1-4|-|-|TRBV7-2
TGTGCCAGCAGCTTAGACACAGGTGGGGTTAAGGAAAAACTGTTTTTT
CASSLDTGGVKEKLFF
>TRBJ2-5|-|-|TRBV4-1
TGCGCCAGCAGCCAACTTCGGCAGGCGCCCGAGACCCAGTACTTC
CASSQLRQAPETQYF
>TRBJ2-1|-|-|TRBV7-9
TGTGCCAGCAGCTTAGCGCAAGGTAGCGTCGTCTACAATGAGCAGTTCTTC
CASSLAQGSVVYNEQFF
>TRBJ2-7|TRBD2|-|TRBV6-5
TGTGCCAGCAGGGCTAGACTAGCGAGTCTTAACGAGCAGTACTTC
CASRARLASLNEQYF
>TRBJ1-2|TRBD1|-|TRBV14
TGTGCCAGCAGCCGGTGGACAGGGCTCAACTATGGCTACACCTTC
CASSRWTGLNYGYTF
>TRBJ1-1|-|-|TRBV7-9
TGTGCCAGCAGTTTCCAGGGTTTTGCTGAAGCTTTCTTT
CASSFQGFAEAFF
>TRBJ2-5|-|-|TRBV6-2/TRBV6-3
TGTGCCAGCAGTCAGGGTTTACAAGAGACCCAGTACTTC
CASSQGLQETQYF
>TRBJ2-5|-|few|TRBV7-9
TGTGCCAGCAGCTTAGGCTCCCACGGTTTAGAGACCCAGTACTTC
CASSLGSHGLETQYF
>TRBJ1-2|-|few|TRBV5-4
TGTGCCAGCAGCTTGGTGAGCTTCTATGGCTACACCTTC
CASSLVSFYGYTF
>TRBJ2-7|TRBD1|-|TRBV29-1
TGCAGCGTTGAGGGACAGGACTACGAGCAGTACTTC
CSVEGQDYEQYF
>TRBJ2-2|TRBD1|-|TRBV29-1
TGCAGCGTCCGTACCGGGACAGGGGGAACCGGGGAGCTGTTTTTT
CSVRTGTGGTGELFF
>TRBJ1-2|TRBD1|-|TRBV7-9
TGTGCCAGCAGCTCCGACAGGGCTACCGGCTACACCTTC
CASSSDRATGYTF
>TRBJ1-2|-|once|TRBV5-1
TGCGCCAGCAGCTTGGATTACTATGGCTACACCTTC
CASSLDYYGYTF
>TRBJ2-2|-|-|TRBV24-1
TGTGCCACCAGTGATCGCCTATATCCCGGGGAGCTGTTTTTT
CATSDRLYPGELFF
>TRBJ2-7|-|-|TRBV21-1
TGTGCCAGCAGCAAAATTTTCACTAGCGGGAGGTACGAGCAGTACTTC
CASSKIFTSGRYEQYF
>TRBJ2-2|TRBD2|few|TRBV5-4
TGTGCCAGCAGGCCTAGCGGGAGGAACACCGGGGAGCTGTTTTTT
CASRPSGRNTGELFF
>TRBJ1-2|-|-|TRBV6-2/TRBV6-3
TGTGCCAGCAGTTCTCAAAAGGAGTATGGCTACACCTTC
CASSSQKEYGYTF
>TRBJ2-7|-|once|TRBV6-6
TGTGCCAGCAGGGAGGGGTGGCAGGGACCCTACGAGCAGTACTTC
CASREGWQGPYEQYF
>TRBJ1-2|TRBD1|-|TRBV11-2
TGTGCCAGCAGCCGGACAGGGCACTATGGCTACACCTTC
CASSRTGHYGYTF
>TRBJ2-5|-|once|TRBV4-1
TGCGCCAGCAGCCACGCCGACAGAGAAGAGACCCAGTACTTC
CASSHADREETQYF
>TRBJ1-5|TRBD1|-|TRBV5-1
TGCGCCAGCAGCTTGCTCGGACAGGGGGCCGATCAGCCCCAGCATTTT
CASSLLGQGADQPQHF
>TRBJ2-7|-|-|TRBV11-2
TGTGCCAGCAGCGTGGAGAGGGGTCAAGAGCAGTACTTC
CASSVERGQEQYF
>TRBJ2-2|-|-|TRBV10-3
TGTGCCATCAGCGGGGGAGGCGGGGAGCTGTTTTTT
CAISGGGGELFF
>TRBJ2-2|-|-|TRBV19
TGTGCCAGTACACAGGGCGGGGGAACCGGGGAGCTGTTTTTT
CASTQGGGTGELFF
>TRBJ1-1|TRBD1|-|TRBV29-1
TGCAGCGTTGTACAGGGGGAAGCTTTCTTT
CSVVQGEAFF
>TRBJ1-1|-|-|TRBV4-1
TGCGCCAGCAGCCAAGAGACAGGAATGAACACTGAAGCTTTCTTT
CASSQETGMNTEAFF
>TRBJ2-7|-|once|TRBV11-2
TGTGCCAGCAGCTTACGCACTACCTACGAGCAGTACTTC
CASSLRTTYEQYF
>TRBJ2-7|-|-|TRBV10-1
TGCGCCAGCAGTGGGCAGGGGACCTACGAGCAGTACTTC
CASSGQGTYEQYF
>TRBJ1-4|-|-|TRBV18
TGTGCCAGCTCACCAGGGGCAACTAATGAAAAACTGTTTTTT
CASSPGATNEKLFF
>TRBJ1-6|-|-|TRBV11-3
TGTGCCAGCAGCCGATTACGTAGCTCCTATAATTCACCCCTCCACTTT
CASSRLRSSYNSPLHF
>TRBJ2-3|TRBD1|-|TRBV5-6
TGTGCCAGCAGGGCGCAGGGGGCGGGCACAGATACGCAGTATTTT
CASRAQGAGTDTQYF
>TRBJ2-3|-|-|TRBV2
TGTGCCAGCAGTGAAAGGGCCCCTCGAGATACGCAGTATTTT
CASSERAPRDTQYF
>TRBJ2-3|-|-|TRBV21-1
TGTGCCAGCAGCAAACCCCGACAGGGCACAGATACGCAGTATTTT
CASSKPRQGTDTQYF
>TRBJ2-3|TRBD2|few|TRBV28
TGTGCCAGCAGTTCGACCGGGAGGGCCGGGGATACGCAGTATTTT
CASSSTGRAGDTQYF
>TRBJ1-4|TRBD1|-|TRBV5-1
TGCGCCAGCAGCAGGACAGGGAGCCTTGCAACTAATGAAAAACTGTTTTTT
CASSRTGSLATNEKLFF
>TRBJ2-3|-|-|TRBV7-9
TGTGCCAGCAGCGCGCCCTTCCGATCGGCAAGCACAGATACGCAGTATTTT
CASSAPFRSASTDTQYF
>TRBJ2-7|TRBD1|-|TRBV27
TGTGCCAGCAGTGGACAGGGGGGCGAGCAGTACTTC
CASSGQGGEQYF
>TRBJ2-3|-|few|TRBV7-9
TGTGCCAGCAGCTTAAGCCCATCCGATACGCAGTATTTT
CASSLSPSDTQYF
>TRBJ2-1|TRBD2|-|TRBV7-9
TGTGCCAGCAGCCTCAGCCAAGGACTAGCGGGACCATACAATGAGCAGTTCTTC
CASSLSQGLAGPYNEQFF
>TRBJ2-7|-|-|TRBV9
TGTGCCAGCAGCGTAGATCTAGGTCTCTCCTACGAGCAGTACTTC
CASSVDLGLSYEQYF